A selection of T cell receptor beta chains follows, all from one sample in a study of blood T cell repertoires in COVID-19. Using immunoSEQ multiplex PCR, the repertoire was profiled, and TCRdb retains in-frame clones only, with some absent. The data hold tens of thousands of clones, with over 80% observed a single time. Material for sequencing was peripheral blood. The receptors derive from a man aged 70-80 years with acute or convalescent COVID-19. The CDR3 runs from the conserved cysteine through the conserved F or W. The order of the fields is CDR3 length, J gene, clone size, V gene, D gene, CDR3 DNA, CDR3 protein. A D gene is named only where the DNA matches it firmly. For some rows the clone size is stated as once, few or many, or as a class when expanded; others skip it.

CDR3 length: 12
J gene: TRBJ1-2
clone size: -
V gene: TRBV12-3/TRBV12-4
D gene: TRBD1
CDR3 DNA: TGTGCCAGCAGTACCGGGACAGACCGCTACACCTTC
CDR3 protein: CASSTGTDRYTF

CDR3 length: 15
J gene: TRBJ2-7
clone size: few
V gene: TRBV7-8
D gene: -
CDR3 DNA: TGTGCCAGCAGCCCCCGGACATGGGCCAAGAGGGAGCAGTACTTC
CDR3 protein: CASSPRTWAKREQYF

CDR3 length: 15
J gene: TRBJ1-2
clone size: -
V gene: TRBV3-1/TRBV3-2
D gene: TRBD1
CDR3 DNA: TGTGCCAGCAGCCGACCGGGACAGGATCGCTATGGCTACACCTTC
CDR3 protein: CASSRPGQDRYGYTF

CDR3 length: 15
J gene: TRBJ2-2
clone size: -
V gene: TRBV9
D gene: -
CDR3 DNA: TGTGCCAGCAGCGTAGGACACGAGGGCACCGGGGAGCTGTTTTTT
CDR3 protein: CASSVGHEGTGELFF

CDR3 length: 12
J gene: TRBJ1-5
clone size: -
V gene: TRBV30
D gene: -
CDR3 DNA: TGTGCTGGAGGGGATTCAAACAGGCCCCAGCATTTT
CDR3 protein: CAGGDSNRPQHF

CDR3 length: 17
J gene: TRBJ1-1
clone size: -
V gene: TRBV5-1
D gene: -
CDR3 DNA: TGCGCCAGCAGCTTGAGACAGAGCTCCAATTCGGGCACTGAAGCTTTCTTT
CDR3 protein: CASSLRQSSNSGTEAFF

CDR3 length: 14
J gene: TRBJ2-5
clone size: -
V gene: TRBV18
D gene: TRBD2
CDR3 DNA: TGTGCCAGCTCACTTAGCGGGGGAAAAGAGACCCAGTACTTC
CDR3 protein: CASSLSGGKETQYF

CDR3 length: 14
J gene: TRBJ1-1
clone size: -
V gene: TRBV30
D gene: -
CDR3 DNA: TGTGCCTGGAGTAGATCAGGGGTTTTCACTGAAGCTTTCTTT
CDR3 protein: CAWSRSGVFTEAFF

CDR3 length: 13
J gene: TRBJ1-6
clone size: few
V gene: TRBV11-1
D gene: -
CDR3 DNA: TGTGCCAGCAGCTTGGGGCGCGGTTCACCCCTCCACTTT
CDR3 protein: CASSLGRGSPLHF

CDR3 length: 14
J gene: TRBJ1-4
clone size: -
V gene: TRBV4-3
D gene: TRBD1
CDR3 DNA: TGCGCCAGCAGCCAAACAGGGGACAATGAAAAACTGTTTTTT
CDR3 protein: CASSQTGDNEKLFF

CDR3 length: 14
J gene: TRBJ1-1
clone size: -
V gene: TRBV7-2
D gene: -
CDR3 DNA: TGTGCCAGCAGCTGGGGGCGGGGGTTCACTGAAGCTTTCTTT
CDR3 protein: CASSWGRGFTEAFF

CDR3 length: 12
J gene: TRBJ2-1
clone size: once
V gene: TRBV19
D gene: -
CDR3 DNA: TGTGCCAGTAGTAACGTTCGGGACTTCCCGTTCTTC
CDR3 protein: CASSNVRDFPFF

CDR3 length: 14
J gene: TRBJ1-2
clone size: few
V gene: TRBV19
D gene: -
CDR3 DNA: TGTGCCAGTAGTATAGATCAAGGAGTCGAGGGCTACACCTTC
CDR3 protein: CASSIDQGVEGYTF